Listed below are T cell receptor beta chains from one sample, sequenced in a study of T cells after somatic rescue of genetic block. Profiling relied on immunoSEQ multiplex PCR, and the TCRdb table lists in-frame clones only, not all of them. Seen here are under 150,000 clones, under 95% observed once, and the top ten hold roughly 1.5%. Sequencing was done on a sample of peripheral blood mononuclear cells (PBMCs). All receptors come from a woman aged 18-29 years. CDR3s include the opening cysteine and the closing phenylalanine or tryptophan. Fields, in order: J gene, D gene, clone size, V gene, CDR3 DNA, CDR3 protein. A D gene is named only where the DNA matches it firmly. Size is stated for part of the rows, as once, few or many counts, or as a class when the clone is expanded.

TRBJ2-5,NA,once,TRBV28,TGTGCCAGCAGACCAGAGCACCGGGGAGAGACCCAGTACTTC,CASRPEHRGETQYF
TRBJ1-5,NA,once,TRBV19,TGTGCCAGTAGTGTCATTGAAGGGTCGGGCAATCAGCCCCAGCATTTT,CASSVIEGSGNQPQHF
TRBJ2-5,NA,NA,TRBV19,TGTGCCAGTAGTATAGCAGGGGCCAAAGAGACCCAGTACTTC,CASSIAGAKETQYF
TRBJ2-5,TRBD2,NA,TRBV29-1,TGCAGCGTTGATTTTGGACTAGCGGGCCAAGAGACCCAGTACTTC,CSVDFGLAGQETQYF
TRBJ2-7,NA,NA,TRBV7-9,TGTGCCAGCAGCAAGAACTACGAGCAGTACTTC,CASSKNYEQYF
TRBJ2-5,TRBD2,NA,TRBV11-3,TGTGCCAGCAGCTTCGGCGTAGCGGGGGTGGATGAGACCCAGTACTTC,CASSFGVAGVDETQYF
TRBJ2-1,NA,NA,TRBV10-3,TGTGCCATCAGTGAGGGCAGGGGCTACTCCTACAATGAGCAGTTCTTC,CAISEGRGYSYNEQFF
TRBJ2-7,TRBD2,NA,TRBV11-3,TGTGCCAGCAGCCCACGGGGGGGAACGTCCTCCTACGAGCAGTACTTC,CASSPRGGTSSYEQYF
TRBJ2-5,NA,NA,TRBV29-1,TGCAGCGTTGAAGAAAGGGGGGTTGGGGAGACCCAGTACTTC,CSVEERGVGETQYF
TRBJ1-5,NA,once,TRBV2,TGTGCCAGCAGTGCGGAAGGCAATCAGCCCCAGCATTTT,CASSAEGNQPQHF
TRBJ2-7,NA,NA,TRBV29-1,TGCAGCGCTGCGGGCGGACACACCTACGAGCAGTACTTC,CSAAGGHTYEQYF
TRBJ1-3,NA,NA,TRBV6-5,TGTGCCAGCAGAGGGGGGGGCTCTGGAAACACCATATATTTT,CASRGGGSGNTIYF
TRBJ1-3,NA,NA,TRBV5-1,TGCGCCAGCCGGGTGGGGTTGAGCTCTGGAAACACCATATATTTT,CASRVGLSSGNTIYF
TRBJ1-6,NA,NA,TRBV5-6,TGTGCCAGCAGCAAGGGAGTTGACCCTTATAATTCACCCCTCCACTTT,CASSKGVDPYNSPLHF
TRBJ2-2,NA,NA,TRBV5-1,TGCGCCAGCAGCTTGGCCGGGTCGAACACCGGGGAGCTGTTTTTT,CASSLAGSNTGELFF
TRBJ1-2,NA,NA,TRBV10-3,TGTGCCATCAGTGAGTCGAACGGGGGATTCACTCATGGCTACACCTTC,CAISESNGGFTHGYTF
TRBJ1-4,TRBD1,NA,TRBV27,TGTGCCAGCAGATCCATGGGACAGGGGGAAGAAAAACTGTTTTTT,CASRSMGQGEEKLFF
TRBJ1-1,NA,NA,TRBV5-1,TGCGCCAGCAGCCCTTCTTCGGCCGTGGGGAGTGAAGCTTTCTTT,CASSPSSAVGSEAFF
TRBJ2-5,NA,NA,TRBV19,TGTGCCAGTAGTCCCCGGGGGGCCCGGGAGACCCAGTACTTC,CASSPRGARETQYF
TRBJ1-2,TRBD1,NA,TRBV6-5,TGTGCCAGCAGCCGGACAGGGAACTATGGCTACACCTTC,CASSRTGNYGYTF
TRBJ1-1,NA,NA,TRBV28,TGTGCCAGCAGTTCTTATTTTGAAGCTTTCTTT,CASSSYFEAFF
TRBJ1-1,NA,NA,TRBV18,TGTGCCAGCTCACCAGGGAACACTGAAGCTTTCTTT,CASSPGNTEAFF
TRBJ2-2,NA,NA,TRBV2,TGTGCCAGCATCGCACAGGAGAACACCGGGGAGCTGTTTTTT,CASIAQENTGELFF
TRBJ2-1,NA,NA,TRBV28,TGTGCCAGCACAGTCAGGGGATACAATGAGCAGTTCTTC,CASTVRGYNEQFF
TRBJ1-6,TRBD1,NA,TRBV19,TGTGCCAGTAGTATCGCGCTGGGGACAGGAGGCTCACCCCTCCACTTT,CASSIALGTGGSPLHF
TRBJ1-5,NA,NA,TRBV19,TGTGCCAGTAGTATACGAGGCACCCAGCATTTT,CASSIRGTQHF
TRBJ2-5,TRBD2,NA,TRBV18,TGTGCCAGCTCACCGGGACTAGCTTTCGAGACCCAGTACTTC,CASSPGLAFETQYF
TRBJ2-1,TRBD2,once,TRBV6-5,TGTGCCAGCAGCCCAACTAGCGGGGGGTACAATGAGCAGTTCTTC,CASSPTSGGYNEQFF
TRBJ2-7,NA,NA,TRBV2,TGTGCCAGCAGTGAGGGGATTTCAAGCTCCTACGAGCAGTACTTC,CASSEGISSSYEQYF
TRBJ2-7,TRBD1,NA,TRBV30,TGTGCCTGGAGGGAAAAGGGACAGAACTACGAGCAGTACTTC,CAWREKGQNYEQYF
TRBJ1-4,TRBD1,NA,TRBV6-5,TGTGCCAGCAGTCCCACTTCAGGGGGAGAAAAACTGTTTTTT,CASSPTSGGEKLFF
TRBJ2-1,NA,NA,TRBV4-3,TGCGCCAGCAGCCAAGAAAGGGCGCGACTAGGGTCCATCAATGAGCAGTTCTTC,CASSQERARLGSINEQFF
TRBJ2-3,TRBD2,NA,TRBV7-3,TGTGCCAGCAGCTACGGACTAGCGGCAGATACGCAGTATTTT,CASSYGLAADTQYF
TRBJ2-7,TRBD2,NA,TRBV29-1,TGCAGCGTTGACGGGGTAGCGGGGGCCGGATCCCTACGAGAGCAGTACTTC,CSVDGVAGAGSLREQYF
TRBJ1-2,NA,NA,TRBV28,TGTGCCAGCAGTTTAATCCCAAAGGGTTTCAGCTATGGCTACACCTTC,CASSLIPKGFSYGYTF
TRBJ2-7,NA,NA,TRBV11-2,TGTGCCAGCAGCCCCCAGGGGCCAGGGGAGCAGTACTTC,CASSPQGPGEQYF
TRBJ2-2,NA,NA,TRBV9,TGTGCCAGCAGCGTCACCGACCCCGGGGGAGGACACACCGGGGAGCTGTTTTTT,CASSVTDPGGGHTGELFF
TRBJ1-2,NA,few,TRBV9,TGTGCCAGCAGCGTAGTCCCCGACAGCTATGGCTACACCTTC,CASSVVPDSYGYTF
TRBJ1-5,NA,NA,TRBV25-1,TGTGCCAGCAGTAAAGGGACGTATCCGCCCCAGCATTTT,CASSKGTYPPQHF
TRBJ2-6,NA,few,TRBV19,TGTGCCAGTACTGTATGGACCGTCTCTGGGGCCAACGTCCTGACTTTC,CASTVWTVSGANVLTF
TRBJ2-1,NA,NA,TRBV30,TGTGCCTGGAGTGGGGGGGACGGACCCTACAATGAGCAGTTCTTC,CAWSGGDGPYNEQFF
TRBJ2-3,TRBD2,NA,TRBV9,TGTGCCAGCAGCTTAACGACTAGCGGGGGGCCTCCTGATACCACAGATACGCAGTATTTT,CASSLTTSGGPPDTTDTQYF
TRBJ1-4,NA,NA,TRBV4-1,TGCGCCAGCAGCCAAGTTCCGTCTGAAAAACTGTTTTTT,CASSQVPSEKLFF
TRBJ2-7,NA,NA,TRBV6-5,TGTGCCAGCAGTCTGCAGGGCGAGCAGTACTTC,CASSLQGEQYF
TRBJ1-5,TRBD1,NA,TRBV5-1,TGCGCCAGCAGCTTGGGCCCCGGGACAGGGGGCCTTGTTAGCAATCAGCCCCAGCATTTT,CASSLGPGTGGLVSNQPQHF
TRBJ1-4,NA,NA,TRBV5-1,TGCGCCAGCAGCTTGACGGTTGCAACTAATGAAAAACTGTTTTTT,CASSLTVATNEKLFF
TRBJ2-1,TRBD2,NA,TRBV2,TGTGCCAGCAGTGATACTAGCGGGGGGTTGTACAATGAGCAGTTCTTC,CASSDTSGGLYNEQFF
TRBJ2-5,TRBD2,NA,TRBV10-3,TGTGCCATCAGTGAAGGCCAGCGGGGAGAGACCCAGTACTTC,CAISEGQRGETQYF
TRBJ2-2,NA,NA,TRBV6-4,TGTGCCAGCAGTGACCACGGATCGAACACCGGGGAGCTGTTTTTT,CASSDHGSNTGELFF
TRBJ1-2,TRBD1,NA,TRBV4-3,TGCGCCAGCAGCCAGACAGGGGGCCTCTATGGCTACACCTTC,CASSQTGGLYGYTF